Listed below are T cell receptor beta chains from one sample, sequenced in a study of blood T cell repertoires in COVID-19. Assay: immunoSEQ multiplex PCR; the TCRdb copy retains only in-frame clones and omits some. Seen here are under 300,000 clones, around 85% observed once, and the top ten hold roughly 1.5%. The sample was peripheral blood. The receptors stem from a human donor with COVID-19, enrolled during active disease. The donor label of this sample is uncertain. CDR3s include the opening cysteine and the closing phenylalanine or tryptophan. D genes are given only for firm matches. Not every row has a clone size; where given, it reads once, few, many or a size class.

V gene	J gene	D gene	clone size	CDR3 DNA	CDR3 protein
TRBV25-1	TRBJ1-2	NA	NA	TGTGCCAGCAGTGCCCCGACAGCCTTCAATGGCTACACCTTC	CASSAPTAFNGYTF
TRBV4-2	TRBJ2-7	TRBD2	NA	TGTGCCAGCAGCTCCCGGACTAGCGGGACTGACGAGCAGTACTTC	CASSSRTSGTDEQYF
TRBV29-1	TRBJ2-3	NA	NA	TGCAGCGTTGAGGTGGAGACAGATACGCAGTATTTT	CSVEVETDTQYF
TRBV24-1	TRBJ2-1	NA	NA	TGTGCCACCAGTGAGCCACTAAGAAATGAGCAGTTCTTC	CATSEPLRNEQFF
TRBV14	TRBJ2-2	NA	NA	TGTGCCAGCCGTTGGCAGCTAGGAGCCGGGGAGCTGTTTTTT	CASRWQLGAGELFF
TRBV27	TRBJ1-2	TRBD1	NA	TGTGCCAGCAGTTTGAACAGGGGAGGCTATGGCTACACCTTC	CASSLNRGGYGYTF
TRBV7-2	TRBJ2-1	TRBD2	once	TGTGCCAGCAGCCCTCAAACTAGCGGGAGGAGCTCCTACAATGAGCAGTTCTTC	CASSPQTSGRSSYNEQFF
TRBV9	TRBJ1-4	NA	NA	TGTGCCAGCAGCGTAGGAGCAGGAACAACTAATGAAAAACTGTTTTTT	CASSVGAGTTNEKLFF
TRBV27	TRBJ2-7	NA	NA	TGTGCCAGCAGTTGGGATAGGGCGGGCGAGCAGTACTTC	CASSWDRAGEQYF
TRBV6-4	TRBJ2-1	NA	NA	TGTGCCAGCAGTGACGGCCGGGTCGGTGAGCAGTTCTTC	CASSDGRVGEQFF
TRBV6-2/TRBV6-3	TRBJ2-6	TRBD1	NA	TGTGCCAGCAGTACCCGGACAGGGATTTTCTCTGGGGCCAACGTCCTGACTTTC	CASSTRTGIFSGANVLTF
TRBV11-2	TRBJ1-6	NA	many	TGTGCCAGCAGCTTAGGGACACCTCGTTCACCCCTCCACTTT	CASSLGTPRSPLHF
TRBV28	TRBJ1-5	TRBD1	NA	TGTGCCAGCCAGGGGGACAACAATCAGCCCCAGCATTTT	CASQGDNNQPQHF
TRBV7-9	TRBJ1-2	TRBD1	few	TGTGCCAGCAGCCATCGACAGGGGGACTATGGCTACACCTTC	CASSHRQGDYGYTF
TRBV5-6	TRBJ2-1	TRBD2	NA	TGTGCCAGCAGCAATGTAGCGGGAGGGTTCGCCAATGAGCAGTTCTTC	CASSNVAGGFANEQFF
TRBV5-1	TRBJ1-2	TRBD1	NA	TGCGCCAGCAGCTTGGGGGACAGGGGTAACTATGGCTACACCTTC	CASSLGDRGNYGYTF
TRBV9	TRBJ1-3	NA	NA	TGTGCCAGCAGCGCCGACAGTCAAGTCTCTGGAAACACCATATATTTT	CASSADSQVSGNTIYF
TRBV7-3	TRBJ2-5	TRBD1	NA	TGTGCCAGCAGCCCAGATCACAGGGGCTCTGGGGAAGAGACCCAGTACTTC	CASSPDHRGSGEETQYF
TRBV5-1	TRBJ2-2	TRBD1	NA	TGCGCCAGCAGCTTGATCATCCAGGGGGCAGACGGGGAGCTGTTTTTT	CASSLIIQGADGELFF
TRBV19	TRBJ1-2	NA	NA	TGTGCCAGTAGTATGGACTTTTCGGCCCTCGGTGGCTACACCTTC	CASSMDFSALGGYTF
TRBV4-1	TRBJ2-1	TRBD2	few	TGCGCCAGCAGCCAAGAAAGGCTAGCGGGAGACAATGAGCAGTTCTTC	CASSQERLAGDNEQFF
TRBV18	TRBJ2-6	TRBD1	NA	TGTGCCAGCTCAACACGGACAGGGGTTTTGGGTTCTGGGGCCAACGTCCTGACTTTC	CASSTRTGVLGSGANVLTF
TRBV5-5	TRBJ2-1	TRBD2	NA	TGTGCCAGCAGCTTGTATACGGGAGGGCCCTACAATGAGCAGTTCTTC	CASSLYTGGPYNEQFF
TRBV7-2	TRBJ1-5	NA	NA	TGTGCCAGCAGCTTAGAACGGAGCCAGCCCCAGCATTTT	CASSLERSQPQHF
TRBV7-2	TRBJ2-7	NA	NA	TGTGCCAGCAGCTTAGAGGCACGACAGAATCTCTACGAGCAGTACTTC	CASSLEARQNLYEQYF
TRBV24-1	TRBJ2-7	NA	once	TGTGCCACCAGTCAACGCGGCGGAGGTGGAGAGCAGTACTTC	CATSQRGGGGEQYF
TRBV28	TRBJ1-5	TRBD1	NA	TGTGCCAGCAGCCTACAGGGGTGGGGTCAGCCCCAGCATTTT	CASSLQGWGQPQHF
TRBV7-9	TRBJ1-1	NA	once	TGTGCCAGCAGCTTAGATAGGGGTTTGGACACTGAAGCTTTCTTT	CASSLDRGLDTEAFF
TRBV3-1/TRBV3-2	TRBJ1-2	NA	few	TGTGCCAGCAGATCAGGCCCTGTGGGCTATGGCTACACCTTC	CASRSGPVGYGYTF
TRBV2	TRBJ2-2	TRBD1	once	TGTGCCAGCAGCCACAGACAGGGCTACACCGGGGAGCTGTTTTTT	CASSHRQGYTGELFF
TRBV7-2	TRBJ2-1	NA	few	TGTGCCAGCAGCTTAGTAAACAATGAGCAGTTCTTC	CASSLVNNEQFF
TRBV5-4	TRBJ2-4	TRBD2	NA	TGTGCCAGCAGCCCCACCCGGGAGGGCCTCACTCTTACTCAGTACTTC	CASSPTREGLTLTQYF
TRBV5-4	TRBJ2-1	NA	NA	TGTGCCAGCAGCTCGCAAGGGGCCGCAGGGTACAATGAGCAGTTCTTC	CASSSQGAAGYNEQFF
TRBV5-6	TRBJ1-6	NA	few	TGTGCCAGCACTCACGGGTCCTATAATTCACCCCTCCACTTT	CASTHGSYNSPLHF
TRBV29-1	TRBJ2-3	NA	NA	TGCAGCGTTGAGGGGGCTACCAGGACAGATACGCAGTATTTT	CSVEGATRTDTQYF
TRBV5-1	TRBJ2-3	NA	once	TGCGCCAGCAGCTTGGTGTCTACTAGCACAGATACGCAGTATTTT	CASSLVSTSTDTQYF
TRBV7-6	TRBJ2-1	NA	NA	TGTGCCAGCAGCTTAGCCCCTGCAGTCAATGAGCAGTTCTTC	CASSLAPAVNEQFF
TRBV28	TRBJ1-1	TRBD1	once	TGTGCCAGCAGTCTACAGGGGATGAACACTGAAGCTTTCTTT	CASSLQGMNTEAFF
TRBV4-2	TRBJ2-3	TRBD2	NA	TGTGCCAGCAGCTCCCTAGCGGGAGGGCCAATTGGAGATACGCAGTATTTT	CASSSLAGGPIGDTQYF
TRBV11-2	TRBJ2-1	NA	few	TGTGCCAGCAGCTTTCGAGGCGGTGGCTCCTACAATGAGCAGTTCTTC	CASSFRGGGSYNEQFF
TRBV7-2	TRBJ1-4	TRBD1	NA	TGTGCCAGCAGCTTGCGGACAGGGGGAGGTGAAAAACTGTTTTTT	CASSLRTGGGEKLFF
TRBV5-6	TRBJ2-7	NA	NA	TGTGCCAGCAGCTTCAAGAGGAACACCTACGAGCAGTACTTC	CASSFKRNTYEQYF
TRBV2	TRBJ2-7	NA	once	TGTGCCAGCAGGGCTAGCGAGAGCTCCTACGAGCAGTACTTC	CASRASESSYEQYF
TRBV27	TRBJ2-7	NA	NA	TGTGCCAGCGGTTGGGCAGGGGCCTCCTACGAGCAGTACTTC	CASGWAGASYEQYF
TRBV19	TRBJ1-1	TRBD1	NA	TGTGCCAGTAGCCGACAGGGGGCTTGGGCGGGGGCTGAAGCTTTCTTT	CASSRQGAWAGAEAFF
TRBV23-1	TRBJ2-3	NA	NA	TGCGCCAGCAGTCACTCTATTCCTGGGCGCACAGATACGCAGTATTTT	CASSHSIPGRTDTQYF
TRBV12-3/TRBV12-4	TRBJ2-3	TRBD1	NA	TGTGCCAGCAGACAGGGGTCAGATACGCAGTATTTT	CASRQGSDTQYF
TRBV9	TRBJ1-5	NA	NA	TGTGCCAGCAGCGTAGCAGGGGAAGGACAGCCCCAGCATTTT	CASSVAGEGQPQHF
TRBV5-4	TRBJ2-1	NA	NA	TGTGCCAGCAGTTTGAGTGGGGGGAATGAGCAGTTCTTC	CASSLSGGNEQFF
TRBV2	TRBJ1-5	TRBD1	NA	TGTGCCAGCAGAGACAGGGACCAGCCCCAGCATTTT	CASRDRDQPQHF
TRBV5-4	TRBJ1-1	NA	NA	TGTGCCAGCAGCTTGGAACAGGGAAGGACTGAAGCTTTCTTT	CASSLEQGRTEAFF
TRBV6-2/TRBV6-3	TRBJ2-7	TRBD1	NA	TGTGCCAGCAGTTACTCGATCGAGACAGGGGCCTCCTACGAGCAGTACTTC	CASSYSIETGASYEQYF
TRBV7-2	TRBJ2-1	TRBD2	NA	TGTGCCAGCAGCCCCCCAACTAGCGTCAATGAGCAGTTCTTC	CASSPPTSVNEQFF
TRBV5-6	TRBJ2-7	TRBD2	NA	TGTGCCAGCAGCGACGGACTAGCGGGAAGCTACGAGCAGTACTTC	CASSDGLAGSYEQYF
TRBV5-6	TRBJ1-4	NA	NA	TGTGCCAGCAGCTTGAGGTTGGGCACTAATGAAAAACTGTTTTTT	CASSLRLGTNEKLFF
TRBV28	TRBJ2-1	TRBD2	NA	TGTGCCAGCAGCGCGGGACTAATACGACGGGAGCAGTTCTTC	CASSAGLIRREQFF
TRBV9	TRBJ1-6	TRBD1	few	TGTGCCAGCAGCGCTAGTGGACAGGTTTTCGATTCACCCCTCCACTTT	CASSASGQVFDSPLHF
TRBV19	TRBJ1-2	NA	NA	TGTGCCAGTAGTATACAGGTCCGGGGAGGCTACACCTTC	CASSIQVRGGYTF
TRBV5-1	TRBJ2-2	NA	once	TGCGCCAGCAGCCCCCCAGGGAACGCGAACACCGGGGAGCTGTTTTTT	CASSPPGNANTGELFF